This T cell receptor beta chain was sequenced for a study of shared clonotypes between healthy human individuals (dated by TCRdb to about 2020). Background on the whole study: A couple of women and a few men aged 18 to 49 years were included in the cohort. For each donor, CD4 naive and CD4 memory were each given three plates, CD8 naive was given two plates, and CD8 memory was given one plate. The study deeply sequenced blood TCR repertoires of about 5 healthy adults to estimate repertoire size and the extent of clonotype sharing between individuals. To increase sequencing depth and limit assay-specific biases, different laboratories used diverse techniques to prepare libraries and sequence TCR repertoires. Per donor, leukapheresis produced somewhere between about 0.94 and 9.5 billion PBMCs. Paper-wide results and their limitations: Roughly 5% of naive CD4, 3% to 4% of naive CD8, 2% to 2.5% of memory CD4, and 0.4% of memory CD8 clonotypes were shared across several donors. Sampling was restricted to blood, and TCR repertoires in tissues likely differ from the TCR repertoires found in blood. Because the study included only a small number of donors, the genetic and exposure-history diversity represented was limited. Even with the large sequencing depth, rarefaction of the sorted-subset datasets indicated that sequencing was incomplete. Higher generation probabilities were observed for clonotypes shared by all four sorted-subset donors than for non-shared clonotypes. Pairwise subsampling led to the expectation that sequencing depth would affect the degree of clonotype sharing among donors. Naive subsets generally had larger estimated clonotype richness than memory subsets.

Healthy HIV-negative adults with no recently reported acute infections or vaccinations were included as donors. Every donor was a Caucasian adult residing in Nashville, Tennessee, USA. CD4+ T cells were enriched by magnetic negative selection; naive cells were then positively selected on CD45RA, and the negative fraction formed the memory subset. Blood was collected by leukapheresis, and PBMCs were isolated by Ficoll-Histopaque density gradient centrifugation and then cryopreserved in liquid nitrogen vapor phase. Purity and quantity of every magnetically sorted T cell population were checked by analytical flow cytometry. Each sorted fraction had its genomic DNA isolated and then quantified by UV absorbance on a Nanodrop 2000c. Between the V and J ends, shortened by 3 bases and 2 bases respectively, the junction contains 10 bases. Taken from cysteine to phenylalanine, the CDR3 has 14 residues. Only the CDR3 region is kept as DNA, spanning 42 bases read in frame from base 1. The germline V gene specifies ENHRY as CDR1 and SYGVKD as CDR2.

Using the deep immunoSEQ assay, TCR CDR3 regions were amplified from genomic DNA by multiplex PCR. Extracted genomic DNA from each cell subset was distributed evenly across all wells of several immunoSEQ 96-well plates, and each plate was treated as a replicate. For sorted subsets, each replicate PCR was loaded with roughly 190 ng genomic DNA, equivalent to 25,000 to 30,000 T cell genomes. Purified libraries were quantified with a Qubit 3.0 fluorometer, sized on a Bioanalyzer 2100, and re-quantified with the KAPA Library Quantification kit. Each immunoSEQ 96-well plate was sequenced on its own single-read 150-cycle Illumina NextSeq 550 flow cell. The paper's data handling went like this. Because the immunoSEQ output held only junctional sequences and lacked quality scores, the filtering could not match the filtering applied to full-length reads. To assign V/J genes and CDR3, sequences were annotated against IMGT germline references using PyIR, a Python wrapper for IgBLAST v1.9. Any read was removed if the V/J assignment was weak (E-value above 1e-6), the CDR3 was missing, or the read contained stop codons, out-of-frame junctions, or ambiguous translated residues. V3J clonotypes were defined by identical inferred V gene, J gene, and CDR3 amino acid sequence. The percentage overlap between two repertoires was calculated by dividing the number of shared unique clonotypes by the size of the smaller repertoire. Richness of each repertoire was evaluated using RTK rarefaction, the Chao1 estimator, and Recon v2.1 estimates of unobserved clonotypes. Generation probabilities for all TCRbeta clonotypes obtained by the gDNA method from a handful of donors were computed using OLGA. Sourced from immuneACCESS, this table was stored by TCRdb with only in-frame sequences that have V and J called. A share of the clones is absent; for the studies checked, an unresolved V gene accounts for under half, and the remainder has no known explanation. Clonal size and the V and J genes are those of that table, whereas D and trimming came from the DNA. In this sample the table shows about 1 million clones, under 80% of which occur a single time. Approximately 1.5% of the sample is taken by the ten largest.

About this clone itself: The antigen this receptor binds is unknown. No much larger clonotype is one base removed from it; base qualities were not supplied. The same CDR3 is also encoded by other DNA sequences in this sample.

The rearranged chain carries TRBV10-3 and TRBJ2-5, with TRBD2 perhaps the D gene, on 6 matching bases. The receptor's source is a young man in good health. Sequences were obtained from memory CD4+ T cells sorted from blood. The cell subset or site tag for this specimen amounts to: CD45RA-negative fraction. The bases are TGTGCCATCAGTGATCTGGGGGGTCAAGAGACCCAGTACTTC. Its coded protein is CAISDLGGQETQYF.